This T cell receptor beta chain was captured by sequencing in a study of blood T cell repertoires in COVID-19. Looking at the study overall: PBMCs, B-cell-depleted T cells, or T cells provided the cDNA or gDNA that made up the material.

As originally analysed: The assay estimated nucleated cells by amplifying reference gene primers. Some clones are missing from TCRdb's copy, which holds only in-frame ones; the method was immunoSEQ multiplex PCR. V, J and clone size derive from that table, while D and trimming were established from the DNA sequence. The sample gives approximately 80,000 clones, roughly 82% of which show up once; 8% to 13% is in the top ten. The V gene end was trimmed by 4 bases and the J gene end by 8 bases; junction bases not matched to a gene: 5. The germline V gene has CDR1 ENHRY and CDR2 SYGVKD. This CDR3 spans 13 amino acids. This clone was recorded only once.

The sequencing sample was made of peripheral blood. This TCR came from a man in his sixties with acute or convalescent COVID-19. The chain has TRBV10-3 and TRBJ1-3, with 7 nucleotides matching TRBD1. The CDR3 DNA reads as TGTGCCATCAGTGGGACAGGACGGGACACCATATATTTT. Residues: CAISGTGRDTIYF.